The 29 T cell receptor beta chains listed next were all sequenced from one sample in a study of T-cell memory formation after mild COVID-19. TCRdb re-called the 5' RACE reads through MiXCR, storing one row per CDR3 protein. This table has 350,000 to 500,000 distinct CDR3 sequences, 18% appearing once. Sequencing used PBMCs or a T cell subset sorted from them (not recorded which). Receptors originate from a man younger than 35 who had mild COVID-19 (a few samples of this study predate the infection). Cell type and time point are not known.

This sequence joins TRBV4-3 and TRBJ1-5, with a weak D call TRBD1 (6 bases). The length of the CDR3 is 14 residues. V lost 4 bases to trimming and J lost 6 bases, with 13 bases between them. CDR1 is LGHNA, CDR2 YSLEER, per germline. The CDR3 region has the DNA TGCGCCAGCAGCCGGGGGCAGCAGGGTCAGCCCCAGCATTTT. Its protein is CASSRGQQGQPQHF.

This clonotype was seen repeatedly, ten times or more. This sequence joins TRBV4-3 and TRBJ2-3; 12 bases map to TRBD2. Germline V gene lookup returns CDR1 LGHNA and CDR2 YSLEER. Trimming removed 2 bases from V and 4 bases from J; junction bases left unmatched: 7. This CDR3 has 17 residues. CDR3 in DNA: TGCGCCAGCAGCCAATCGGCCGGACTAGCGGGGTCAGATACGCAGTATTTT. Protein sequence: CASSQSAGLAGSDTQYF.

The chain uses TRBV4-1 and TRBJ1-1; D is ambiguous. The CDR3 contains 15 residues. Germline-derived CDR1 and CDR2 are MGHRA and YSYEKL. V lost 1 base to trimming and J lost 3 bases, with 12 bases between them. CDR3 loop: CASSQGGRVYTEAFF. The CDR3 DNA follows: TGCGCCAGCAGCCAAGGCGGGAGGGTCTACACTGAAGCTTTCTTT.

This clonotype was seen at least ten times. V and J are TRBV7-9 and TRBJ2-7; 8 bases agree with TRBD2. Per germline, CDR1 SEHNR and CDR2 FQNEAQ (reference sequence). The CDR3 is 12 amino acids. V dropped 3 bases and J dropped 12; count of bases not matched to a gene: 7. The CDR3 bases are TGTGCCAGCAGCTTCCCGGGGACTAGTTTGTACGTC. It codes for CASSFPGTSLYV.

The V call is TRBV5-6, the J call TRBJ1-4; D perhaps matches TRBD1 (5 bases). Germline assignment: CDR1 SGHDT and CDR2 YYEEEE. Trimming pared 0 bases from V and 8 bases from J, leaving 11 bases between. CDR3 length equals 14 residues. CDR3 amino acids: CASSLGGNREKLFF. The DNA for the CDR3 is TGTGCCAGCAGCTTGGGGGGGAATCGAGAAAAACTGTTTTTT.

V usage is TRBV11-2 and J usage is TRBJ2-5; 8 nucleotides match TRBD1. Germline loops: CDR1 SGHAT, CDR2 FQNNGV. Trimming at V came to 5 bases and at J to 9 bases, leaving 26 bases not matched to a gene. The CDR3 sequence is 19 residues long. The CDR3 region has the DNA TGTGCCAGCAGCCCTCAACTGGGACAGGCGGTGTGGGGAGTAGTGGCCCAGTACTTC. Translating it yields CASSPQLGQAVWGVVAQYF.

In this sample, this clonotype turned up a few times. The rearrangement uses TRBV7-2 and TRBJ2-5; D is unclear. The CDR3 contains 12 residues. Germline CDR1 is SGHTA and CDR2 is FQGNSA. Trimming left V 5 bases short and J 6 bases short, with 10 bases between. This chain's CDR3 is CASSGARQTQYF. The CDR3 nucleotides are TGTGCCAGCAGCGGAGCCCGTCAGACCCAGTACTTC.

This clonotype was observed a few times. Written as DNA, the CDR3 is TGTGCCAGCAGTTACACCCCCGGGACAGACTACGAGCAGTACTTC. Translating it yields CASSYTPGTDYEQYF. The chain joins TRBV6-5 to TRBJ2-7; 7 nucleotides line up with TRBD1. The germline gives CDR1 MNHEY, CDR2 SVGAGI. CDR3 length equals 15 residues. V was clipped by 2 bases and J by 3 bases; unmatched bases: 7.

This chain connects TRBV4-2 to TRBJ1-1; 7 bases are shared with TRBD1. In germline, CDR1 is LGHNA, CDR2 YNFKEQ. The CDR3 extends over 16 amino acids. After removal of 4 bases from V and 3 bases from J, the junction contained 11 bases not matched to a gene. CDR3 in DNA: TGTGCCAGCAGCCCTGCTTGGAAACAGGGGCACACTGAAGCTTTCTTT. The encoded protein is CASSPAWKQGHTEAFF.

This chain connects TRBV10-3 to TRBJ2-3; D unclear. CDR1 is ENHRY, CDR2 SYGVKD, per germline. This CDR3 is 13 amino acids long. V lost 6 bases to trimming and J lost 11 bases, with 18 bases between them. CDR3 coding DNA: TGTGCCATCAGCCCAGTAGACACCTCAGGGCAGTATTTT. Amino acid sequence: CAISPVDTSGQYF.

This clonotype has only a few counts. The chain is built from TRBV6-5 and TRBJ1-6; no reliable D call. Germline CDR1 and CDR2: MNHEY and SVGAGI. Trimming removed 8 bases from V and 6 bases from J, with 11 bases in between. This CDR3 comprises 13 residues. The CDR3 protein is CASSRQSNSPLHF. The CDR3, as DNA: TGTGCCAGCTCCCGGCAGAGTAATTCACCCCTCCACTTT.

There are a few counts of this clonotype. This chain links TRBV12-3 or TRBV12-4 with TRBJ2-5; D uncertain. The CDR3 spans 12 residues. The ends were cut back, 6 bases at V and 4 bases at J, with 9 bases in the middle. CDR3 bases: TGTGCCAGCAGACGAGGTGCAGAGACCCAGTACTTC. Its translation: CASRRGAETQYF.

The gene calls are TRBV5-1 and TRBJ2-1, with 12 bases aligning to TRBD1. The germline V gene has CDR1 SGHRS and CDR2 YFSETQ. V trimming: 5 bases; J trimming: 7 bases; junction bases outside the gene matches: 19. This CDR3 is 19 amino acids long. The CDR3, as DNA: TGCGCCAGCAGGAGTTGGGACAGGGGGCGATTATTTTCATGGAATGAGCAGTTCTTC. This encodes CASRSWDRGRLFSWNEQFF.

This chain links TRBV6-2 or TRBV6-3 with TRBJ2-7, with D uncertain. The CDR3 has 12 residues. Looked up from germline, CDR1 is MNHEY and CDR2 is SVGEGT. Trimming took off 6 bases at V and 3 bases at J, with 9 bases between the two ends. CDR3 nucleotides: TGTGCCAGCAGCCCGCCCCACTACGAGCAGTACGTC. Translated, it gives CASSPPHYEQYV.

The sample holds a few counts of this clonotype. The chain is built from TRBV5-1 and TRBJ1-2, with unresolved D. This CDR3 spans 12 amino acids. Germline CDR1 and CDR2: SGHRS and YFSETQ. Trimming cost V 0 bases and J 7 bases, with 7 bases left between them. The CDR3 DNA is TGCGCCAGCAGCTTGGATCCCAGTGGCTACACCTTC. Translating gives CASSLDPSGYTF. The variable domain in full, completed from reference TRBV5-1 and TRBJ1-2, reads KAGVTQTPRYLIKTRGQQVTLSCSPISGHRSVSWYQQTPGQGLQFLFEYFSETQRNKGNFPGRFSGRQFSNSRSEMNVSTLELGDSALYLCASSLDPSGYTFGSGTRLTVV.

The V and J genes are TRBV7-2 and TRBJ2-3; D may be TRBD1 (6 bases). Germline V lookup: CDR1 SGHTA, CDR2 FQGNSA. CDR3 length equals 15 residues. Trimming removed 5 bases from V and 4 bases from J, with 16 bases in between. The CDR3 here is CASSLQGGLADTQYF. CDR3 in DNA: TGTGCCAGCAGCCTACAGGGCGGGTTAGCAGATACGCAGTATTTT.

The J gene is TRBJ1-4, the V gene TRBV5-1; D may be TRBD1 (5 bases). Germline V gene lookup returns CDR1 SGHRS and CDR2 YFSETQ. CDR3 size: 14 residues. Trimming took off 2 bases at V and 5 bases at J, with 10 bases between the two ends. CDR3 DNA: TGCGCCAGCAGCTTCCCAGGGAGAAATGAAAAACTGTTTTTT. The encoded protein is CASSFPGRNEKLFF.

J is TRBJ1-5 and V is TRBV7-3; no firm D call. Germline CDR1 reads SGHTA; CDR2 reads FQGTGA. The V end lost 1 base, the J end lost 5 bases, and 15 bases lay between the germline ends. The CDR3 is 16 residues long. The CDR3 spells CASSLRRTNWYQPQHF. CDR3 DNA sequence: TGTGCCAGCAGCTTAAGAAGGACCAATTGGTATCAGCCCCAGCATTTT.

The chain carries TRBV20-1 and TRBJ2-5; D is possibly TRBD1 (5 bases). The CDR3 has 13 residues. With 6 bases removed from V and 1 base from J, the gap between germline ends came to 12 bases. CDR1 and CDR2 (germline): DFQATT, SNEGSKA (reference sequence). CDR3 DNA sequence: TGCAGTGCCCATCGACAGCTCCAAGAGACCCAGTACTTC. It specifies CSAHRQLQETQYF.

This clonotype appeared a few times. The chain has TRBV20-1 and TRBJ1-6; D may be TRBD1 (6 bases). V lost 6 bases and J lost 9, with 24 bases in between. The CDR3 is 16 amino acids. Germline CDR1 reads DFQATT; CDR2 reads SNEGSKA (reference sequence). CDR3: CSAMNPELGQVSPLHF. Here the CDR3 DNA reads TGCAGTGCGATGAACCCGGAGTTGGGACAAGTTTCACCCCTCCACTTT.

In its sample, this clonotype was seen once. V gene TRBV3-1 combines with J gene TRBJ2-2; 11 bases align to TRBD1. Germline lookup yields CDR1 LGHDT and CDR2 YNNKEL (reference sequence). V was pared by 4 bases and J by 7 bases, with 2 bases of the junction left unmatched. The CDR3 has 14 amino acids. The chain's CDR3 is CASSLGTGGGELFF. In DNA, the CDR3 is TGTGCCAGCAGCCTTGGGACAGGGGGCGGGGAGCTGTTTTTT.

The chain recombines TRBV28 with TRBJ2-1; 7 bases are shared with TRBD1. J gave up 3 bases and V 7 bases, and 6 bases lay outside the gene matches. The CDR3 spans 14 residues. Germline lookup yields CDR1 MDHEN and CDR2 SYDVKM. CDR3 sequence reads: CASTPGTVYNEQFF. CDR3 in DNA: TGTGCCAGCACCCCCGGGACAGTCTACAATGAGCAGTTCTTC.

The rearrangement joins TRBV20-1 to TRBJ1-5; TRBD1 is a possible D gene (5 bases). The CDR3 length is 13 residues. Germline loops: CDR1 DFQATT, CDR2 SNEGSKA (reference sequence). V shed 3 bases and J shed 6 bases, with 12 bases lying between them. The CDR3 is CSARGVGSQPQHF. CDR3 nucleotides: TGCAGTGCTAGGGGGGTCGGAAGTCAGCCCCAGCATTTT.

In this sample, this clonotype turned up a few times. The V and J genes are TRBV5-5 and TRBJ1-2, with D unresolved. This CDR3 is built from 13 residues. V was pared by 1 base and J by 1 base, with 5 bases between. Germline CDR1 SGHKS, CDR2 YYEKEE (reference sequence). The CDR3 DNA sequence: TGTGCCAGCAGCTTGTCGCATAACTATGGCTACACCTTC. Amino acid sequence: CASSLSHNYGYTF.

Only a few counts were recorded for this clonotype. The CDR3 is CSVEGAGFGDEQFF. The CDR3 nucleotides read TGCAGCGTTGAAGGTGCGGGCTTCGGGGATGAGCAGTTCTTC. The chain carries TRBV29-1 and TRBJ2-1, with D tentatively TRBD2 (5 bases). V shed 1 base and J shed 8 bases, with 15 bases lying between them. CDR3 length: 14 residues. Germline V gives CDR1 SQVTM, CDR2 ANQGSEA.

The chain links TRBV7-3 to TRBJ2-1; no definite D call. The CDR3 is 14 amino acids. V was trimmed by 5 bases and J by 0 bases, leaving 8 bases between them. From germline, CDR1 is SGHTA and CDR2 FQGTGA. The CDR3, as DNA: TGTGCCAGCAGCGCGACGAGCTCCTACAATGAGCAGTTCTTC. Translating gives CASSATSSYNEQFF.

There are a few counts of this clonotype. The rearrangement joins TRBV4-1 to TRBJ1-3; D unclear. The germline CDR1 and CDR2 sequences are MGHRA and YSYEKL. The V end lost 0 bases, the J end lost 0 bases, and 27 bases lay between the germline ends. The CDR3 spans 22 residues. The CDR3 bases are TGCGCCAGCAGCCAAGAGACCCCCCTTCCCCGGTACGGTGCGACCTCTGGAAACACCATATATTTT. Translated: CASSQETPLPRYGATSGNTIYF.

This clonotype turned up a few times. The V gene is TRBV20-1, the J gene TRBJ2-7; D is possibly TRBD1 or TRBD2 (7 bases each). Germline CDR1 reads DFQATT; CDR2 reads SNEGSKA (reference sequence). V was pared by 0 bases and J by 0 bases, with 12 bases between. This CDR3 has 15 residues. CDR3 coding DNA: TGCAGTGCTAGAGATCCAGGGGGGGTCTCCTACGAGCAGTACTTC. This gives the protein CSARDPGGVSYEQYF.

The chain combines TRBV6-6 with TRBJ2-1, with D perhaps TRBD2 (6 bases). The CDR3 runs to 15 residues. Germline V CDR1 and CDR2: MNHNY, SVGAGI (reference sequence). Deletions cut 0 bases from V and 8 bases from J, with 14 bases between. CDR3 amino acids: CASSYSGLGGDEQFF. The CDR3 bases are TGTGCCAGCAGTTACTCAGGGCTGGGCGGGGATGAGCAGTTCTTC.